The 21 T cell receptor beta chains below all came from one sample that was sequenced in a study of T cell responses to AZD1222 COVID-19 vaccine. Libraries were prepared by immunoSEQ multiplex PCR; TCRdb keeps only in-frame clonotypes and omits some of them. The profile shows around 100,000 clones, about 80% of them singletons. Specimen: peripheral blood, collected on day 0 of AZD1222 vaccination. These receptors came from an adult in good health.

The chain uses TRBV15 and TRBJ2-7; possibly TRBD2 for D (5 bases). The V gene's germline CDR1 is LNHNV and CDR2 YYDKDF (reference sequence). V was shortened by 3 bases and J by 3 bases, with 21 bases between the two germline ends. CDR3 size: 17 residues. CDR3 protein: CATSSPPPETIDYEQYF. The DNA for the CDR3 is TGTGCCACCAGCAGCCCTCCGCCGGAGACTATTGACTACGAGCAGTACTTC. Looking up the rest from reference TRBV15 and TRBJ2-7 gives the full variable domain: DAMVIQNPRYQVTQFGKPVTLSCSQTLNHNVMYWYQQKSSQAPKLLFHYYDKDFNNEADTPDNFQSRRPNTSFCFLDIRSPGLGDTAMYLCATSSPPPETIDYEQYFGPGTRLTVT.

The V and J genes are TRBV5-5 and TRBJ2-3; D is ambiguous. Trimming shortened V by 1 base and J by 1 base, and 13 bases separated the two germline ends. This CDR3 region has 16 residues. Germline loops: CDR1 SGHKS, CDR2 YYEKEE (reference sequence). DNA of the CDR3: TGTGCCAGCAGCTTGCTAGGCGGTGGAGGCACAGATACGCAGTATTTT. Protein: CASSLLGGGGTDTQYF.

The CDR3 spells CASSLTYPSGNTIYF. CDR3 DNA: TGTGCCAGCAGCTTGACCTACCCCTCTGGAAACACCATATATTTT. This sequence joins TRBV7-2 and TRBJ1-3, with D hard to call. CDR1 is SGHTA and CDR2 is FQGNSA in the germline V gene. The CDR3 has 15 residues. Trimming left V 3 bases short and J 0 bases short, with 9 bases between.

This chain uses TRBV6-5 with TRBJ2-7, with 7 bases matching TRBD2. The germline CDR1 and CDR2 sequences are MNHEY and SVGAGI. CDR3 length equals 14 residues. The junction had 4 bases not matched to a gene; V was cut back by 2 bases and J by 3 bases. As DNA, the CDR3 is TGTGCCAGCAGTTACGCTAGCGGAAACTACGAGCAGTACTTC. Its protein product is CASSYASGNYEQYF.

This clone has a single count. This chain joins TRBV5-1 and TRBJ2-3; weak D call: TRBD1 (6 bases). The ends were cut back, 2 bases at V and 2 bases at J, with 15 bases in the middle. The CDR3 spans 16 residues. CDR1 is SGHRS, CDR2 YFSETQ, per germline. The CDR3 sequence is CASSLATGIPTDTQYF. In nucleotides, the CDR3 is TGCGCCAGCAGCTTAGCAACAGGGATCCCCACAGATACGCAGTATTTT. Full variable domain (rest looked up from reference TRBV5-1 and TRBJ2-3): KAGVTQTPRYLIKTRGQQVTLSCSPISGHRSVSWYQQTPGQGLQFLFEYFSETQRNKGNFPGRFSGRQFSNSRSEMNVSTLELGDSALYLCASSLATGIPTDTQYFGPGTRLTVL.

This chain joins TRBV15 and TRBJ2-5, with a weak D call TRBD1 (7 bases). The CDR3 is 15 amino acids. Germline CDR1 LNHNV, CDR2 YYDKDF (reference sequence). V gave up 5 bases and J gave up 5 bases, with 18 bases separating them. Written as DNA, the CDR3 is TGTGCCACCAGCGAACTGACAGGGACTGAGGAGACCCAGTACTTC. It translates to CATSELTGTEETQYF.

The genes are TRBV19 and TRBJ1-4; a weak D match, TRBD1 (6 bases). V gave up 0 bases and J gave up 1 base, with 12 bases separating them. The CDR3 has 17 residues. Germline CDR1 is LNHDA and CDR2 is SQIVND (reference sequence). The CDR3 DNA sequence: TGTGCCAGTAGTATAGACAGGGGAAGCGGAACTAATGAAAAACTGTTTTTT. Encoded protein: CASSIDRGSGTNEKLFF.

The V gene is TRBV21-1, the J gene TRBJ1-5. TRBV21-1 represents a pseudogene. The CDR3 is 12 amino acids. CDR3 DNA: TGTGCCGGAGGCAGGGCTAATCAGCCCCAGCATTTT. Protein product: CAGGRANQPQHF.

This clone was seen a single time. The chain has TRBV4-3 and TRBJ2-7, with 9 bases that match TRBD1. V shed 4 bases, J shed 3 bases, and the junction held 4 bases outside the gene matches. Germline-derived CDR1 and CDR2 are LGHNA and YSLEER. The CDR3 contains 14 residues. This CDR3 reads CASSPGTGFYEQYF. The CDR3 coding sequence is TGCGCCAGCAGCCCCGGGACAGGGTTCTACGAGCAGTACTTC.

The rearrangement joins TRBV4-1 to TRBJ1-1; no definite D call. CDR3 length equals 13 residues. Germline CDR1 MGHRA, CDR2 YSYEKL. Trimming stripped 1 base from V and 5 bases from J, with 8 bases between. CDR3 nucleotide sequence: TGCGCCAGCAGCCAAGTGTCCGGTACTGAAGCTTTCTTT. Translation: CASSQVSGTEAFF.

V and J are TRBV5-1 and TRBJ2-1; D is unresolved. Germline values: CDR1 SGHRS, CDR2 YFSETQ. CDR3 length: 11 residues. Deletions cut 0 bases from V and 9 bases from J, with 4 bases between. The CDR3 reads CASSLEVEQFF. In nucleotides, the CDR3 is TGCGCCAGCAGCTTGGAGGTTGAGCAGTTCTTC.

This chain uses TRBV28 with TRBJ1-6; TRBD1 matches at 11 bases. The ends lost 6 bases at V and 9 bases at J; junction bases unmatched: 4. Germline CDR1 and CDR2: MDHEN and SYDVKM. The CDR3 length is 14 residues. The CDR3 coding sequence is TGTGCCAGCAGGGCCGGGACAGGGGGTTCACCCCTCCACTTT. Translated, it gives CASRAGTGGSPLHF.

This chain joins TRBV28 and TRBJ1-2; 7 nucleotides align to TRBD1. CDR3 length: 13 amino acids. Losses at the gene ends were 5 bases for V and 8 bases for J; bases not matched to a gene: 8. Germline V gives CDR1 MDHEN, CDR2 SYDVKM. The CDR3 is CASSKGTALGYTF. Written as DNA, the CDR3 is TGTGCCAGCAGTAAGGGGACAGCTCTCGGCTACACCTTC.

The chain is built from TRBV4-2 and TRBJ1-4, with D possibly being TRBD1 (5 bases). Per the germline V gene, CDR1 is LGHNA and CDR2 is YNFKEQ. The CDR3 has 14 residues. Trimming cost V 5 bases and J 2 bases, with 9 bases left between them. This chain's CDR3 is CASSFRQTNEKLFF. CDR3 bases: TGTGCCAGCAGCTTCAGACAGACTAATGAAAAACTGTTTTTT.

The V and J genes are TRBV27 and TRBJ2-3; perhaps TRBD2 as D (5 bases). CDR1 is MNHEY, CDR2 SMNVEV, per germline (reference sequence). Trimming pared 5 bases from V and 5 bases from J, leaving 8 bases between. The CDR3 is 12 amino acids. The CDR3 coding sequence is TGTGCCAGCAGTCCCCGGGGAGATACGCAGTATTTT. The encoded protein is CASSPRGDTQYF.

The chain has TRBV5-1 and TRBJ2-1; perhaps TRBD2 as D (6 bases). The CDR3 extends over 15 amino acids. Trimming left V 4 bases short and J 0 bases short, with 11 bases between. CDR1 is SGHRS and CDR2 is YFSETQ in the germline V gene. The CDR3 sequence is CASSVGGTSYNEQFF. The CDR3 nucleotides read TGCGCCAGCAGCGTCGGGGGAACCTCCTACAATGAGCAGTTCTTC. Complete variable domain (other parts from reference TRBV5-1 and TRBJ2-1): KAGVTQTPRYLIKTRGQQVTLSCSPISGHRSVSWYQQTPGQGLQFLFEYFSETQRNKGNFPGRFSGRQFSNSRSEMNVSTLELGDSALYLCASSVGGTSYNEQFFGPGTRLTVL.

V is TRBV7-9 and J is TRBJ1-6; D not certain. This CDR3 region has 13 residues. The ends were cut back, 8 bases at V and 2 bases at J, with 7 bases in the middle. Looked up from germline, CDR1 is SEHNR and CDR2 is FQNEAQ (reference sequence). The CDR3 sequence: CASAATYNSPLHF. The CDR3 DNA follows: TGTGCCAGCGCTGCGACCTATAATTCACCCCTCCACTTT.

The rearrangement joins TRBV7-2 to TRBJ1-5; weak D call: TRBD1 (6 bases). In germline, CDR1 is SGHTA, CDR2 FQGNSA. The CDR3 has 13 amino acids. Trimming took 4 bases from V and 4 from J, leaving 8 bases between them. CDR3 loop: CASSYQGNQPQHF. For the CDR3, the DNA is TGTGCCAGCAGCTACCAGGGGAATCAGCCCCAGCATTTT. The full variable domain, rest sourced from reference TRBV7-2 and TRBJ1-5, is GAGVSQSPSNKVTEKGKDVELRCDPISGHTALYWYRQSLGQGLEFLIYFQGNSAPDKSGLPSDRFSAERTGGSVSTLTIQRTQQEDSAVYLCASSYQGNQPQHFGDGTRLSIL.

V and J are TRBV27 and TRBJ1-6; 9 nucleotides line up with TRBD1. The CDR3 totals 16 residues. V lost 6 bases to trimming and J lost 2 bases; unmatched junction nucleotides: 5. Germline assignment: CDR1 MNHEY and CDR2 SMNVEV (reference sequence). Here the CDR3 DNA reads TGTGCCAGCAGCCCGGGACAGGGCGCCTATAATTCACCCCTCCACTTT. It specifies CASSPGQGAYNSPLHF.

V gene TRBV27 combines with J gene TRBJ1-2; 9 positions agree with TRBD1. Germline-derived CDR1 and CDR2 are MNHEY and SMNVEV (reference sequence). Losses at the gene ends were 7 bases for V and 4 bases for J; bases not matched to a gene: 7. The CDR3 runs to 14 residues. The CDR3 spells CASTMTGGGYGYTF. In nucleotides, the CDR3 is TGTGCCAGCACAATGACAGGGGGAGGCTATGGCTACACCTTC.

The chain combines TRBV6-5 with TRBJ2-2; 8 bases line up with TRBD2. Looked up from germline, CDR1 is MNHEY and CDR2 is SVGAGI. The CDR3 length is 14 residues. V lost 10 bases and J lost 3; bases outside the gene matches: 7. The DNA for the CDR3 is TGTGCCATTTCGAGCGGGGGAGACACCGGGGAGCTGTTTTTT. It codes for CAISSGGDTGELFF.